This record looks at one TCR beta chain sequence and its context. What it binds is unknown. This entry is derived from a study of STAT5B mutations in CD4+ large granular lymphocyte leukemia. Study conclusions and caveats: Top patient clones used TRBV06 genes more often: 8/27 versus 2/35 in controls.

CDR3 length: 11 residues. Per germline, CDR1 MDHEN and CDR2 SYDVKM. The V end lost 8 bases, the J end lost 4 bases, and 9 bases lay between the germline ends. Sequencing was performed with immunoSEQ multiplex PCR; in TCRdb, only in-frame clones are kept and a portion is missing. Among some 40,000 clones listed, approximately 86% were seen once. This sequence joins TRBV28 and TRBJ2-7; D gene unclear. The receptor was derived from a human donor in good health. Sequenced: CD4+ T cells from blood buffy coats. CDR3 sequence (DNA): TGTGCCAGCGATGTGGGGTACGAGCAGTACTTC. Amino acid sequence: CASDVGYEQYF.